What follows is one T cell receptor (beta chain) and its context. This receptor's antigen is unknown. Qualities for individual bases were not recorded, and no much larger clone is one base off. The sample comes from a study of cytomegalovirus exposure and HLA in healthy donors (dated by TCRdb to about 2017). Regarding the complete study: In an earlier analysis of approximately 500 of the donors, under 300 Gb of sequence data and approximately 120 million unique TCR beta sequences from about 180 million T cells were reported. To predict cytomegalovirus infection status, the study brought together high-throughput TCR immunosequencing, statistical association of individual TCRs with disease status, and machine learning. Using immunosequencing, the study profiled T cell repertoires from approximately 700 subjects and related those repertoires to cytomegalovirus serostatus. Of the 300 to 500 genotyped donors, more than 75% were placed in the genetic ancestry cluster associated with self-reported Caucasian donors. The study was designed to test whether signatures of past pathogen exposure could be identified by cataloging public T cell receptors. Among some 410 genotyped donors of the cohort, an average of around 240,000 unique TCR beta nucleotide sequences were sequenced per donor, roughly 20% of them non-productive. Donor age, sex, ethnicity and CMV serostatus were compiled together with the repertoire data. Roughly 300 gigabases of sequencing data and 75 million to 85 million unique TCR sequences made up an early release that covered under 750 HLA-typed donors. Besides the first cohort of more than 650 subjects, a separate validation cohort made up of 120 different subjects was used. Rather than drawing on any new phenotypic data, the later analysis identified candidate immune exposures from TCR beta sequences and the way those sequences occurred across donors. Typing coverage varied by locus: roughly 629-630 donors for A, B, C, DRB1 and DQB1; roughly 510 for DQA1; some 610 for DPA1; 450 to 480 for DPB1. A later analysis re-analyzed previously published TCR beta repertoires from 660 or so donors and added high-resolution HLA genotyping to study TCR occurrence patterns. A later genetic analysis took genome-wide SNP genotypes for about 55% of the 666 donors and used that subset as a discovery cohort. A handful of DR-DQ haplotypes were handled as single units for association and clustering because linkage in the cohort was strong. HLA typing included class I and class II loci at four-digit resolution. To decide whether each TCR beta V gene segment behaved as functional or pseudogenic, an earlier analysis of some 600 of the donors relied on high-throughput TCR beta sequencing. Every discovery cohort repertoire had been produced on one sequencing platform. On the study overall, not on this receptor specifically: Broadly in line with IMGT annotations, most TCR beta V segments showed up in productive rearrangements about 87% or about 30% of the time in an earlier analysis of several hundred of the donors. Immune exposure information for the cohort was limited to CMV serostatus. Most TCR sequences were observed very rarely across donors, whereas some public TCRs were present in many individuals. Cytomegalovirus status was reported to be diagnosed by the classifier with high specificity and sensitivity in both the original and validation cohorts. Some IMGT-functional V segments, including TRBV6-2 and TRBV6-3, could not be told apart with the 87-base-pair reads, so those segments were excluded. The sequencing pipeline was judged likely to have produced a cluster of highly shared sequence variants as a technical artifact. In a later analysis, around 17,000 TCR beta sequences were associated with specific HLA alleles at a false discovery rate of 0.05. Most CMV-associated TCR beta chains appeared to be HLA-restricted in a later analysis, and the HLA associations seemed to be driven largely by CMV exposure. A further reported finding was that TCR beta sequences accurately predicted the HLA-A and HLA-B alleles for most subjects in the first cohort. In vitro tests confirmed that a few of the cytomegalovirus-associated TCR beta chains recognize cytomegalovirus antigens. In a later analysis, several top co-occurrence clusters were reported to appear linked to parvovirus B19, influenza, CMV and Epstein-Barr virus. The study gave a list of over 150 TCR beta chains associated with cytomegalovirus. Because some donors lacked HLA typing at each locus, the association tests relied only on the typed subset. Assigning TCR associations to individual alleles was difficult when HLA alleles, especially DR and DQ, strongly co-occurred. Correlated functional status among segregating V segments might reflect linkage disequilibrium, but an unknown experimental factor could not be ruled out. The presence/absence analyses assumed that sequencing depth was roughly uniform across donors, and that assumption may not be true. In a later genetic analysis, a missense DCLRE1C variant was associated with V-gene and J-gene trimming of TCR beta chains, and the association was replicated in an independent cohort. This cohort had only TCR beta chains sequenced, and the lack of alpha or paired-chain data limited which features could be detected. In a later analysis, the rate of TCR association differed among HLA loci, with DRB1 alleles having the most associated TCRs and HLA-C alleles having the fewest. A later analysis found that HLA-associated TCR beta chains were more clonally expanded and had lower generation probabilities than equally common non-associated chains. According to a later genetic analysis, donors in an Asian-associated ancestry cluster had fewer N-insertions in productive TCRs than the approximately 670-donor mean. Because counts were too low, some 17 rarely observed V segments, including chromosome 9 orphons, were excluded from the earlier analysis of some 540 of the donors. The authors suggested that the approach could potentially be generalized to other disease states and immunological phenotypes.

Libraries were made using the immunoSEQ multiplex PCR assay. A mixture of 60 forward primers for TCR Vbeta segments and 13 reverse primers for TCR Jbeta segments was used in the multiplex PCR. A multiplex PCR assay on genomic DNA amplified the CDR3 region of rearranged TCR beta genes. Amplified TCR beta libraries were sequenced as 87-base-pair reads on the Illumina HiSeq System. In the source study's methods: Across the 500 to 850 repertoires, a later analysis counted tens of millions of unique TCR beta chains, 8.5 million to 12 million of which were shared by at least two donors. Raw reads were error-corrected and collapsed into unique sequences with a nearest-neighbor algorithm that merged closely related sequences to remove PCR and sequencing errors. V, D and J gene segments were assigned by aligning CDR3 sequences to IMGT reference sequences. For a sequence to be retained, a match of at least six nucleotides was required to both a V gene segment and a J gene segment. A rearrangement counted as productive if the CDR3 had no stop codons and remained in frame with V and J, and every other rearrangement counted as non-productive. Following IMGT convention, CDR3 was defined as the stretch from the second conserved V-encoded cysteine up to the conserved J-encoded phenylalanine. The earlier analysis of about 590 of the donors excluded sequences that lacked an unambiguous match to a single V gene segment. An earlier analysis of 587 of the donors called V segments functional above 56.7% productive rearrangements and segregating when the between-donor standard deviation exceeded 5%. To diagnose cytomegalovirus status from the catalog of TCR beta chain sequences, a statistical classification framework was built. V and J gene assignment, in a later analysis, came from comparing TCR nucleotide sequences with IMGT/GENE-DB human TR gene sequences. A later analysis assigned CDR3 sequences and most-parsimonious VDJ recombination scenarios with the TCRdist pipeline. In a later analysis, each TCR beta chain was defined by its CDR3 amino acid sequence together with its V-gene family, and reads without a unique V-gene family were excluded. As a way to deal with suspected cross-contamination and a sequencing artifact, a later analysis dropped 450 to 600 nucleotide sequences that were highly shared and had low generation probability. A later analysis calculated a clonal expansion index for each public chain from normalized within-repertoire ranks of inferred template counts. In a later analysis, generation probabilities were computed using a VDJ recombination model fitted to out-of-frame rearrangements, and the results were checked against IGoR. A later analysis scored TCR-TCR, TCR-HLA and TCR-CMV co-occurrence with hypergeometric tests, applying a repertoire-size bias correction to TCR pairs. False discovery rates were estimated in a later analysis by permuting HLA or CMV assignments 20 times. A later analysis grouped co-occurring TCRs with DBSCAN, adding TCRdist sequence similarity when clustering within HLA-allele-positive subsets. Repertoires with fewer than 30,000 or more than 120,000 public chains, plus five repertoires with anomalous nucleotide sharing, were excluded from co-occurrence clustering. In TCRdb, the immuneACCESS table is reduced to in-frame sequences with V and J assigned. These tables do not hold every clone; where another copy was compared, an unresolved V gene accounts for under half, and the others remain unexplained. The D gene and trimming were derived from the DNA, and the V and J assignments and clone size from that table. In this sample the table shows some 130,000 clones, roughly 77% of which occur a single time. The ten largest clones add up to around 3.1% of the sample.

V is pruned by 0 bases and J by 2 bases, leaving 6 bases of the junction without a gene match. Reading from cysteine to phenylalanine, the CDR3 counts 16 amino acids. Only the CDR3 DNA stays, 48 bases, in frame from base 1. CDR1 and CDR2 (MGHRA, YSYEKL) derive from the germline V gene. The cohort comprised some 730 healthy bone marrow donors. Cohort members were all nominally healthy when sampled, although unrecorded immune exposures were likely present. The donor tested CMV seronegative, placing the donor among the 350 or so seronegative members of the cohort. A peripheral blood sample was collected from each donor, and TCR beta sequencing was performed on peripheral blood mononuclear cells. The Qiagen DNeasy Blood Extraction Kit was used to extract genomic DNA from the blood cell samples.

This chain is built from TRBV4-1 and TRBJ2-7; TRBD1 matches 8 bases in the middle. The receptor was derived from a female donor in good health and CMV-seronegative. Specimen: PBMCs. The CDR3 amino acid sequence is: CASSQEIRDRPYEQYF. The DNA sequence reads TGCGCCAGCAGCCAAGAGATCCGGGACAGGCCCTACGAGCAGTACTTC.